Sequencing of this T cell receptor (beta chain) was carried out in a study of T cell changes during pregnancy in multiple sclerosis. Sequencing was performed with immunoSEQ multiplex PCR; in TCRdb, only in-frame clones are kept and a portion is missing. The sample yields about 59,000 clones, about 94% seen once. Germline values: CDR1 LGHNA, CDR2 YNFKEQ. The CDR3 spans 16 residues. J gave up 3 bases and V 1 base, and 6 bases lay outside the gene matches. A single count supports this clone. The sequencing here drew on CD4+ T cells from peripheral blood mononuclear cells, taken before pregnancy. The sequence came from a female donor with multiple sclerosis, enrolled in a pregnancy study. The chain employs TRBV4-2 and TRBJ2-1; TRBD2 agrees at 7 bases. Here the CDR3 reads CASSQVGQRDYNEQFF. DNA for the CDR3: TGTGCCAGCAGCCAAGTCGGGCAGCGGGACTACAATGAGCAGTTCTTC.